The 24 T cell receptor beta chains reported below all come from one sample, sequenced in a study of blood T cells in healthy people across ages. Together with a sample-barcoded 5' primer, a J-beta primer mix was included in a second PCR lasting about 7 to 12 cycles. TCRdb analysed the 5' RACE reads with MiXCR anew, one entry per CDR3 protein. The sample gives about 650,000 distinct CDR3 sequences, over 40% of which show up once; roughly 13% is in the top ten. Sequencing was carried out using blood. Receptor source: a woman of 80 years or more in good health.

The genes are TRBV10-3 and TRBJ2-3; TRBD1 agrees at 8 bases. Germline lookup yields CDR1 ENHRY and CDR2 SYGVKD. After removal of 5 bases from V and 2 bases from J, the junction contained 3 bases not matched to a gene. The CDR3 is 14 residues long. CDR3 nucleotides: TGTGCCATCAGTCCGGGACAGGACACAGATACGCAGTATTTT. Protein: CAISPGQDTDTQYF.

The J gene is TRBJ2-5, the V gene TRBV27, with 7 bases aligning to TRBD2. Germline V lookup: CDR1 MNHEY, CDR2 SMNVEV (reference sequence). V shed 5 bases and J 5 bases; nucleotides not matched to a gene: 5. The CDR3 has 13 amino acids. CDR3 bases: TGTGCCAGCAGTGTACTGGGGGGGGAGACCCAGTACTTC. This codes for CASSVLGGETQYF.

This rearrangement joins TRBV20-1 to TRBJ2-1, with TRBD2 matching 8 bases. Trimming at V came to 2 bases and at J to 9 bases, leaving 12 bases not matched to a gene. Germline V gene sequence: CDR1 DFQATT, CDR2 SNEGSKA (reference sequence). This CDR3 is built from 15 residues. CDR3 sequence (DNA): TGCAGTGCTAGATCGGGCCTAGCGGGTATTCCTGAGCAGTTCTTC. Translating gives CSARSGLAGIPEQFF.

This clonotype was found a few times. The chain carries TRBV3-1 and TRBJ1-2, with 9 bases lining up with TRBD1. Unmatched junction bases numbered 10, after V lost 2 bases and J lost 6 bases. Per the germline V gene, CDR1 is LGHDT and CDR2 is YNNKEL (reference sequence). The CDR3 extends over 16 amino acids. CDR3 region: CASSQLEPGQGDGYTF. The CDR3 bases are TGTGCCAGCAGCCAACTCGAGCCGGGACAGGGAGATGGCTACACCTTC.

This clonotype was counted many times. J is TRBJ2-5 and V is TRBV20-1, with TRBD2 identical over 8 bases. Per the germline V gene, CDR1 is DFQATT and CDR2 is SNEGSKA (reference sequence). With 2 bases clipped from V and 1 base from J, the junction kept 12 bases outside the gene matches. This CDR3 has 17 residues. In nucleotides, the CDR3 is TGCAGTGCTAGAAGAACTAGCGGAACTACTATCCAAGAGACCCAGTACTTC. Its protein product is CSARRTSGTTIQETQYF.

This clonotype was detected ten times or more. The chain carries TRBV29-1 and TRBJ2-7, with D possibly being TRBD1 (6 bases). Per germline, CDR1 SQVTM and CDR2 ANQGSEA. The V gene lost 7 bases and the J gene lost 3 bases, with 16 bases spanning the gap. The CDR3 runs 13 residues. This chain's CDR3 is CSAADSPVYEQYF. Written as DNA, the CDR3 is TGCAGCGCCGCGGACAGTCCAGTCTACGAGCAGTACTTC.

The gene calls are TRBV5-1 and TRBJ2-3, with 12 bases lining up with TRBD2. After removal of 0 bases from V and 1 base from J, the junction contained 3 bases not matched to a gene. CDR1 and CDR2 (germline): SGHRS, YFSETQ. CDR3 length equals 17 residues. CDR3 DNA: TGCGCCAGCAGCTTGGTCCGGACTAGCGGGGGCACAGATACGCAGTATTTT. Translating it yields CASSLVRTSGGTDTQYF.

The chain joins TRBV12-3 or TRBV12-4 to TRBJ1-5; D is unclear. V was clipped by 8 bases and J by 4 bases, with 15 bases between them. This CDR3 has 14 amino acids. The CDR3 nucleotides are TGTGCCAGCCGAGGAAGGGCAGCAAATCAGCCCCAGCATTTT. It codes for CASRGRAANQPQHF.

V is TRBV6-2 or TRBV6-3 and J is TRBJ2-1; D is ambiguous. With 2 bases removed from V and 7 bases from J, the gap between germline ends came to 15 bases. The CDR3 runs 15 residues. The germline gives CDR1 MNHEY, CDR2 SVGEGT. CDR3 sequence: CASSYMQESWNEQFF. CDR3 in DNA: TGTGCCAGCAGTTACATGCAGGAAAGTTGGAATGAGCAGTTCTTC.

The chain uses TRBV11-2 and TRBJ2-2; the match to TRBD1 covers 7 bases. V lost 0 bases, J lost 10 bases, and 8 bases stayed unmatched. The germline V gene encodes CDR1 SGHAT and CDR2 FQNNGV. The CDR3 loop spans 15 amino acids. The CDR3 reads CASSLDTHRGAELFF. As DNA, the CDR3 is TGTGCCAGCAGCTTAGATACCCACAGGGGAGCGGAGCTGTTTTTT. The full variable domain, its missing parts supplied by reference TRBV11-2 and TRBJ2-2, is EAGVAQSPRYKIIEKRQSVAFWCNPISGHATLYWYQQILGQGPKLLIQFQNNGVVDDSQLPKDRFSAERLKGVDSTLKIQPAKLEDSAVYLCASSLDTHRGAELFFGEGSRLTVL.

The sample holds a few counts of this clonotype. The V gene is TRBV5-1, the J gene TRBJ2-6, with TRBD2 identical over 8 bases. The germline gives CDR1 SGHRS, CDR2 YFSETQ. Germline trimming cut 6 bases from V and 4 bases from J; bases unmatched to any gene: 6. CDR3 length equals 15 residues. In DNA form, the CDR3 reads TGCGCCAGCACCCTAGCGGGTCTGGGGGCCAACGTCCTGACTTTC. Encoded protein: CASTLAGLGANVLTF.

This clonotype has at least ten counts. The chain combines TRBV5-1 with TRBJ2-1; D possibly corresponds to TRBD2 (6 bases). This CDR3 is 13 amino acids long. CDR1 SGHRS and CDR2 YFSETQ come from the germline V gene. V was shortened by 1 base and J by 8 bases, with 10 bases between the two germline ends. CDR3 DNA sequence: TGCGCCAGCAGCTTGCCGGGAGTATATGAGCAGTTCTTC. Encoded protein: CASSLPGVYEQFF.

This clonotype was detected once. The chain couples TRBV7-2 to TRBJ1-6; weak D call: TRBD1 (6 bases). Looked up from germline, CDR1 is SGHTA and CDR2 is FQGNSA. V was cut by 6 bases and J by 7 bases, with 22 bases left in between. The CDR3 is 17 amino acids. CDR3 in DNA: TGTGCCAGCAGAGGCATTTGGGGGGCCGGAGGCAATTCACCCCTCCACTTT. Its protein product is CASRGIWGAGGNSPLHF.

This clonotype was detected many times. The chain employs TRBV6-6 and TRBJ1-6; unclear D gene. CDR3 length equals 13 residues. V lost 7 bases and J 5 bases, leaving 9 bases between the germline ends. Germline V gives CDR1 MNHNY, CDR2 SVGAGI (reference sequence). DNA for the CDR3: TGTGCCAGCAAGGACTCAAATAATTCACCCCTCCACTTT. Its protein is CASKDSNNSPLHF.

The chain employs TRBV2 and TRBJ2-3, with 7 bases lining up with TRBD1. V dropped 6 bases and J dropped 5; count of bases not matched to a gene: 8. This CDR3 spans 14 amino acids. Germline loops: CDR1 SNHLY, CDR2 FYNNEI. The CDR3 nucleotides read TGTGCCAGCAGGGACAGGCTACCAGGAGATACGCAGTATTTT. Its translation is CASRDRLPGDTQYF.

This clonotype was observed a few times. The J gene is TRBJ1-6, the V gene TRBV5-1, with D unclear. CDR1 is SGHRS and CDR2 is YFSETQ in the germline V gene. The CDR3 runs 17 residues. Trimming removed 4 bases from V and 1 base from J, with 15 bases in between. The CDR3 region is CASSARPGGSYNSPLHF. The CDR3 coding sequence is TGCGCCAGCAGCGCTCGACCGGGAGGGTCCTATAATTCACCCCTCCACTTT. Supplemented by reference TRBV5-1 and TRBJ1-6, the full variable domain reads KAGVTQTPRYLIKTRGQQVTLSCSPISGHRSVSWYQQTPGQGLQFLFEYFSETQRNKGNFPGRFSGRQFSNSRSEMNVSTLELGDSALYLCASSARPGGSYNSPLHFGNGTRLTVT.

On this clonotype itself: This may come from a read error, since a much larger clone is one base off. CDR3 sequence reads: CSARDPKGTGDAQYF. The CDR3 nucleotides are TGCAGTGCTAGAGATCCCAAGGGGACGGGAGATGCGCAGTATTTT. This rearrangement joins TRBV20-1 to TRBJ2-3, with D tentatively TRBD2 (6 bases). The CDR3 runs to 15 residues. The germline V gene has CDR1 DFQATT and CDR2 SNEGSKA (reference sequence).

The chain combines TRBV27 with TRBJ2-5; D may be TRBD1 or TRBD2 (5 bases each). There are 14 residues in the CDR3. From germline, CDR1 is MNHEY and CDR2 SMNVEV (reference sequence). The V end was cut by 6 bases, the J end by 1 base, with 12 bases between. As DNA, the CDR3 is TGTGCCAGCAGGGTGAGGGGAAGCCAAGAGACCCAGTACTTC. As protein: CASRVRGSQETQYF.

Note on this clonotype: This clone may be a read error of a much larger clone one base away. V usage is TRBV7-3 and J usage is TRBJ1-1; D might be TRBD1 (6 bases). The CDR3 contains 14 residues. CDR1 and CDR2 from the germline V gene are SGHTA and FQGTGA. The CDR3 here is CASSSGTINTGAFF. The CDR3 DNA is TGTGCCAGCAGTTCCGGGACAATAAACACTGGAGCTTTCTTT.

The rearrangement links TRBV4-1 to TRBJ2-2; tentative D call: TRBD2 (6 bases). Trimming removed 4 bases from V and 2 bases from J, with 11 bases in between. CDR1 is MGHRA, CDR2 YSYEKL, per germline. CDR3 size: 15 residues. The CDR3 region has the DNA TGCGCCAGCAGCCCAGGGAGGCCTAACACCGGGGAGCTGTTTTTT. Translation gives CASSPGRPNTGELFF.

This clonotype appeared many times. The genes are TRBV29-1 and TRBJ2-4; 12 bases are shared with TRBD2. The J segment lost 8 bases and the V segment lost 7 bases, leaving 12 bases of the junction unmatched. There are 15 residues in the CDR3. Germline V CDR1 and CDR2: SQVTM, ANQGSEA. CDR3 protein: CSASTSGGVYDIQYF. Written as DNA, the CDR3 is TGCAGCGCTTCGACTAGCGGGGGCGTCTATGACATTCAGTACTTC. The variable domain in full, completed from reference TRBV29-1 and TRBJ2-4, reads SAVISQKPSRDICQRGTSLTIQCQVDSQVTMMFWYRQQPGQSLTLIATANQGSEATYESGFVIDKFPISRPNLTFSTLTVSNMSPEDSSIYLCSASTSGGVYDIQYFGAGTRLSVL.

This clonotype was counted at least ten times. The CDR3 sequence is CASSPQGGGVYNEQFF. CDR3 bases: TGTGCCAGCAGCCCACAGGGGGGAGGAGTATACAATGAGCAGTTCTTC. The rearrangement links TRBV12-3 or TRBV12-4 to TRBJ2-1, with 8 bases lining up with TRBD1. This CDR3 is built from 16 residues. Trimming removed 6 bases from V and 4 bases from J; junction bases left unmatched: 11.

In this sample, this clonotype turned up a few times. The rearrangement links TRBV2 to TRBJ2-7; tentative D call: TRBD2 (5 bases). This CDR3 has 17 amino acids. Germline CDR1 and CDR2: SNHLY and FYNNEI. V was shortened by 6 bases and J by 2 bases, with 23 bases between the two germline ends. The CDR3 sequence: CASSSPLSGPTTYEQYF. CDR3 nucleotide sequence: TGTGCCAGCAGCAGCCCCCTAAGCGGACCTACAACCTACGAGCAGTACTTC.

This chain joins TRBV28 and TRBJ2-1; D perhaps matches TRBD2 (5 bases). The length of the CDR3 is 12 residues. The V end lost 9 bases, the J end lost 4 bases, and 10 bases lay between the germline ends. Germline V lookup: CDR1 MDHEN, CDR2 SYDVKM. Here the CDR3 DNA reads TGTGCCAGTACTAGTGTTTACAATGAGCAGTTCTTC. This gives the protein CASTSVYNEQFF. Supplemented by reference TRBV28 and TRBJ2-1, the full variable domain reads DVKVTQSSRYLVKRTGEKVFLECVQDMDHENMFWYRQDPGLGLRLIYFSYDVKMKEKGDIPEGYSVSREKKERFSLILESASTNQTSMYLCASTSVYNEQFFGPGTRLTVL.